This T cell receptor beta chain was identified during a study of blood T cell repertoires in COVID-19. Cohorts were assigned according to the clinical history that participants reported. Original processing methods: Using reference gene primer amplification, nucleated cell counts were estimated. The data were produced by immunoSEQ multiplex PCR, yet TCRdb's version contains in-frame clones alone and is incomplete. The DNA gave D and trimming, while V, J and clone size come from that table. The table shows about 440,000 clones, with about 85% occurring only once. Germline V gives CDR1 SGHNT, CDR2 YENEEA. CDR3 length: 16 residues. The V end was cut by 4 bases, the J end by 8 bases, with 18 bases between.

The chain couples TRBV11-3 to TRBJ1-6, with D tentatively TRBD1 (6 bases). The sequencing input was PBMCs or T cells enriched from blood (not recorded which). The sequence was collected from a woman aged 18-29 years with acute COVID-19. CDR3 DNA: TGTGCCAGCAGCTCAACAGGGTTTATGTCCTATTCACCCCTCCACTTT. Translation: CASSSTGFMSYSPLHF.